This TCR beta chain was observed in a study of T cell changes during pregnancy in multiple sclerosis (dated by TCRdb to the late 2010s). A note on the overall study: In women with multiple sclerosis, the researchers looked at how the T cell repertoire shifted as pregnancy progressed.

The CDR3 covers 15 residues, taking in both the cysteine and the phenylalanine. The kept DNA is CDR3 alone, 45 bases in frame from the first base. For CDR1 and CDR2, the germline V gene (reference sequence) lists GTSNPN and SVGIG. As concerns this clone: Its binding antigen is unknown. Germline and junction disagree at one end, which may indicate a read error.

The library was built by means of the immunoSEQ multiplex PCR assay. Imported from immuneACCESS, the table was reduced by TCRdb to in-frame sequences with V and J called. These copies leave out some clones; in studies compared against another copy, an unresolved V gene accounts for under half, and the cause of the remainder is not known. The sample includes under 130,000 clones, with about 89% observed a single time. The ten largest make up about 3.2% of the sample. This material consisted of peripheral blood, taken after pregnancy. The sequence was obtained from a female donor with multiple sclerosis, enrolled in a pregnancy study. The V and J segments used are TRBV30 and TRBJ2-1, with 8 bases matching TRBD1. This receptor carries the CDR3 CAWRETGDSYNEQLF. The nucleotides read TGTGCCTGGAGAGAGACAGGGGATTCCTACAATGAGCAGCTCTTC.